This entry lists 19 T cell receptor beta chains sequenced from one sample in a study of T cell changes during pregnancy in multiple sclerosis. Assay: immunoSEQ multiplex PCR; the TCRdb copy retains only in-frame clones and omits some. The repertoire holds roughly 70,000 clones, with roughly nine tenths as singletons. The specimen comprised peripheral blood, sampled in the third trimester of pregnancy. The receptors stem from a female donor with multiple sclerosis, enrolled in a pregnancy study.

The chain couples TRBV6-1 to TRBJ1-5; 7 bases are a match to TRBD1. V gave up 1 base and J gave up 7 bases; unmatched junction bases: 7. The V gene's germline CDR1 is MNHNS and CDR2 SASEGT. This CDR3 is built from 15 residues. The CDR3: CASSEVGGGRQPQHF. CDR3 nucleotide sequence: TGTGCCAGCAGTGAAGTAGGGGGCGGTCGGCAGCCCCAGCATTTT.

For the CDR3, the DNA is TGTGCCAGCAGCTCAGGGGGCCCGAGGGTGACCAACGTCCTGACTTTC. Translation: CASSSGGPRVTNVLTF. The chain recombines TRBV7-3 with TRBJ2-6; 8 nucleotides line up with TRBD1. Germline lookup yields CDR1 SGHTA and CDR2 FQGTGA. V shed 4 bases and J 8 bases; nucleotides not matched to a gene: 10. The CDR3 totals 16 residues. The whole variable domain, remainder taken from reference TRBV7-3 and TRBJ2-6, is GAGVSQTPSNKVTEKGKYVELRCDPISGHTALYWYRQSLGQGPEFLIYFQGTGAADDSGLPNDRFFAVRPEGSVSTLKIQRTERGDSAVYLCASSSGGPRVTNVLTFGAGSRLTVL.

The V gene is TRBV5-1, the J gene TRBJ1-4, with 11 bases lining up with TRBD1. Trimming at V came to 4 bases and at J to 0 bases, leaving 8 bases not matched to a gene. This CDR3 comprises 18 residues. Germline V CDR1 and CDR2: SGHRS, YFSETQ. The DNA for the CDR3 is TGCGCCAGCAGCCCCGCATGGGGACAGGGGGCAACTAATGAAAAACTGTTTTTT. This encodes CASSPAWGQGATNEKLFF.

This sequence joins TRBV7-2 and TRBJ2-7, with 9 positions matching TRBD1. Germline V lookup: CDR1 SGHTA, CDR2 FQGNSA. V was clipped by 1 base and J by 0 bases; unmatched bases: 1. The CDR3 sequence is 15 residues long. The CDR3 bases are TGTGCCAGCAGCTTAGTACAGGGGGCCTCCTACGAGCAGTACTTC. It is translated as CASSLVQGASYEQYF. Supplemented by reference TRBV7-2 and TRBJ2-7, the full variable domain reads GAGVSQSPSNKVTEKGKDVELRCDPISGHTALYWYRQSLGQGLEFLIYFQGNSAPDKSGLPSDRFSAERTGGSVSTLTIQRTQQEDSAVYLCASSLVQGASYEQYFGPGTRLTVT.

The chain employs TRBV7-2 and TRBJ2-5, with D perhaps TRBD2 (6 bases). CDR1 and CDR2 (germline): SGHTA, FQGNSA. V dropped 3 bases and J dropped 3 bases, with 11 bases sitting between them. This CDR3 spans 14 amino acids. Written as DNA, the CDR3 is TGTGCCAGCAGCTTTGATTCGGGGGAAGAGACCCAGTACTTC. It encodes CASSFDSGEETQYF. The whole variable domain, filled in from reference TRBV7-2 and TRBJ2-5, reads GAGVSQSPSNKVTEKGKDVELRCDPISGHTALYWYRQSLGQGLEFLIYFQGNSAPDKSGLPSDRFSAERTGGSVSTLTIQRTQQEDSAVYLCASSFDSGEETQYFGPGTRLLVL.

This rearrangement joins TRBV10-3 to TRBJ2-1, with 8 positions matching TRBD2. The germline gives CDR1 ENHRY, CDR2 SYGVKD. The junction had 8 bases not matched to a gene; V was cut back by 3 bases and J by 10 bases. The CDR3 runs to 14 residues. The chain's CDR3 is CAISDPAGDEEQFF. Here the CDR3 DNA reads TGTGCCATCAGTGACCCAGCGGGAGATGAAGAGCAGTTCTTC.

The chain recombines TRBV5-1 with TRBJ2-7; the match to TRBD2 covers 7 bases. The V and J ends lost 7 bases and 3 bases, in that order; junction bases with no gene match: 7. The length of the CDR3 is 13 residues. Per germline, CDR1 SGHRS and CDR2 YFSETQ. The CDR3 is CASAGAGDYEQYF. The CDR3 region has the DNA TGCGCCAGCGCGGGTGCGGGAGACTACGAGCAGTACTTC.

The chain combines TRBV4-1 with TRBJ2-2; 10 bases are a match to TRBD2. With 3 bases clipped from V and 5 bases from J, the junction kept 6 bases outside the gene matches. CDR3 size: 16 residues. The germline gives CDR1 MGHRA, CDR2 YSYEKL. In DNA form, the CDR3 reads TGCGCCAGCAGCCACGCTAGCGGGAGACGAACCGGGGAGCTGTTTTTT. Protein: CASSHASGRRTGELFF.

This clone is a singleton in its sample. This chain links TRBV18 with TRBJ2-1; TRBD1 matches 9 bases. Germline loops: CDR1 KGHSH, CDR2 LQKENI. The CDR3 is made up of 15 amino acids. J gave up 8 bases and V 4 bases, and 9 bases lay outside the gene matches. CDR3 sequence (DNA): TGTGCCAGCTCACGACGACAGGGGGGCGGAGATGAGCAGTTCTTC. It codes for CASSRRQGGGDEQFF.

J is TRBJ1-1 and V is TRBV5-1, with D possibly matching TRBD1 (6 bases). Between the trimmed V and J ends, which lost 0 bases and 0 bases, there was a span of 9 bases. This CDR3 is built from 15 residues. Germline V lookup: CDR1 SGHRS, CDR2 YFSETQ. The CDR3 region is CASSLDRAMNTEAFF. The CDR3 coding sequence is TGCGCCAGCAGCTTGGACAGGGCGATGAACACTGAAGCTTTCTTT.

The chain links TRBV6-4 to TRBJ2-7; a weak D match, TRBD2 (6 bases). In germline, CDR1 is MRHNA, CDR2 SNTAGT. Trimming took off 0 bases at V and 0 bases at J, with 12 bases between the two ends. CDR3 length equals 16 residues. This chain's CDR3 is CASSDSRRGYSYEQYF. The DNA of the CDR3 is TGTGCCAGCAGTGACTCTAGGCGGGGTTACTCCTACGAGCAGTACTTC.

The chain carries TRBV6-5 and TRBJ2-7; 7 nucleotides agree with TRBD1. The V gene's germline CDR1 is MNHEY and CDR2 SVGAGI. CDR3 length: 16 residues. V gave up 2 bases and J gave up 7 bases; unmatched junction bases: 14. The CDR3 DNA follows: TGTGCCAGCAGTTACCTTCGGACAGGCCGCTTACTGGAGCAGTACTTC. Translation: CASSYLRTGRLLEQYF.

The chain combines TRBV27 with TRBJ1-2; D is undetermined. This CDR3 region has 14 residues. Between the trimmed V and J ends, which lost 2 bases and 3 bases, there was a span of 10 bases. From germline, CDR1 is MNHEY and CDR2 SMNVEV (reference sequence). CDR3 DNA: TGTGCCAGCAGTTTAAGTCCGAGTTACTATGGCTACACCTTC. The encoded protein is CASSLSPSYYGYTF.

The CDR3 DNA reads as TGTGCCAGCAGCCACCAAGGGGGCGGGGGGCCGAACACTGAAGCTTTCTTT. Encoded protein: CASSHQGGGGPNTEAFF. The rearrangement links TRBV4-2 to TRBJ1-1; 7 bases fit TRBD1. J lost 1 base, V lost 3 bases, and 11 bases had no gene match. The CDR3 runs to 17 residues. Per the germline V gene, CDR1 is LGHNA and CDR2 is YNFKEQ.

This chain joins TRBV5-1 and TRBJ2-1; 12 bases match TRBD2. Germline V lookup: CDR1 SGHRS, CDR2 YFSETQ. This CDR3 has 17 amino acids. The V and J ends lost 0 bases and 8 bases, in that order; junction bases with no gene match: 9. CDR3 nucleotide sequence: TGCGCCAGCAGCTTGGCCCTAGCGGGAGGGCCGGAGGATGAGCAGTTCTTC. Translation gives CASSLALAGGPEDEQFF.

This clone came up once. The chain combines TRBV6-1 with TRBJ2-5; D may be TRBD1 (5 bases). V lost 0 bases, J lost 4 bases, and 12 bases lay in between. The CDR3 contains 15 residues. Germline lookup yields CDR1 MNHNS and CDR2 SASEGT. The CDR3 nucleotides read TGTGCCAGCAGTGAAGCGCGGTGGGGCCGAGAGACCCAGTACTTC. Protein product: CASSEARWGRETQYF.

CDR3 amino acids: CASSIGTSGTDTQYF. CDR3 DNA: TGTGCCAGTAGTATTGGGACTAGCGGCACAGATACGCAGTATTTT. The rearrangement joins TRBV19 to TRBJ2-3; 10 nucleotides line up with TRBD2. The CDR3 totals 15 residues. Trimming cost V 3 bases and J 1 base; bases outside gene matches: 1. Germline V gives CDR1 LNHDA, CDR2 SQIVND (reference sequence).

V is TRBV4-1 and J is TRBJ1-1; D is undetermined. V lost 1 base to trimming and J lost 1 base, with 13 bases between them. The CDR3 totals 16 residues. CDR1 is MGHRA and CDR2 is YSYEKL in the germline V gene. CDR3 bases: TGCGCCAGCAGCCAAGGAGTCTTTGAGGAGAACACTGAAGCTTTCTTT. Translating it yields CASSQGVFEENTEAFF.

The chain recombines TRBV6-1 with TRBJ1-2; a weak D match, TRBD1 (5 bases). Germline V gene sequence: CDR1 MNHNS, CDR2 SASEGT. CDR3 size: 14 residues. The ends were cut back, 1 base at V and 4 bases at J, with 10 bases in the middle. In DNA, the CDR3 is TGTGCCAGCAGTGAAGGCGCAGGGATCTATGGCTACACCTTC. Protein product: CASSEGAGIYGYTF.